This entry describes one TCR beta chain. The entry originates in a study of blood T cell repertoires in COVID-19. Overall study: Sources were T cells, B-cell-depleted T cells, or PBMCs; the material itself was cDNA or gDNA.

Per germline, CDR1 LGHDT and CDR2 YNNKEL (reference sequence). The junction had 2 bases not matched to a gene; V was cut back by 1 base and J by 2 bases. The CDR3 extends over 15 amino acids. In the original processing: Amplified reference gene primers provided the basis for estimating nucleated cell counts. Some clones are missing from TCRdb's copy, which holds only in-frame ones; the method was immunoSEQ multiplex PCR. V and J calls and clone size are those listed in that table; D and trimming were worked out from the DNA. The sample records 160,000 or so clones, around 81% being singletons. The chain is built from TRBV3-1 (or the pseudogene TRBV3-2) and TRBJ2-5; 9 nucleotides line up with TRBD2. The specimen sequenced was peripheral blood. The TCR was taken from a man aged 55-75 years with active or convalescent COVID-19. As DNA, the CDR3 is TGTGCCAGCAGCCAAGTCACTAGCGGGCAAGAGACCCAGTACTTC. Amino acids: CASSQVTSGQETQYF.